Below, one T cell receptor beta chain is given with its context. Antigen specificity is unknown. The sample originates from a study of PD-1 blockade in mismatch repair-deficient tumors. Study-level background: Patients had approximately 11 mismatch repair-deficient cancer types and were previously treated and progressing.

The assay was immunoSEQ multiplex PCR, and TCRdb's table has in-frame clones only and misses some. The sample lists tens of thousands of clones, around 73% occurring once. The CDR3 contains 16 residues. The study, taken as a whole, reports: Tumor-resident clones, often absent from pretreatment blood, expanded after pembrolizumab and then contracted.

Mismatch repair deficiency was confirmed in all patients, by PCR or immunohistochemistry. The TCR-sequenced patients were a few responders to pembrolizumab. Sequences were derived from peripheral blood, sampled 4 weeks after starting pembrolizumab. This sequence was found in an adult with mismatch repair-deficient cancer. The chain combines TRBV12-2 with TRBJ1-2; the table's D call TRBD1 went unverified against the DNA. TRBV12-2 is deemed a pseudogene. CDR3 protein: CASRLNRGEGNYGYTF. DNA of the CDR3: TGTGCAAGTCGCTTGAACAGGGGCGAAGGTAACTATGGCTACACCTTC.